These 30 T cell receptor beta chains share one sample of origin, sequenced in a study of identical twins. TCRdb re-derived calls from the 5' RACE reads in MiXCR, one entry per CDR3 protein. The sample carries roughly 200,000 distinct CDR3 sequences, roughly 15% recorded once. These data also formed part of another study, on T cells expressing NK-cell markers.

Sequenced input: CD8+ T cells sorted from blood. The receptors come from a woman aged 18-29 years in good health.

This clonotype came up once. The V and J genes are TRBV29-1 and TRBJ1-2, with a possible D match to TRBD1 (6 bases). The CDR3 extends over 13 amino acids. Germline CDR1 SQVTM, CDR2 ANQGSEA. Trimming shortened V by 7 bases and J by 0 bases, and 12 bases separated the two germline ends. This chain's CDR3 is CSGTQGSNYGYTF. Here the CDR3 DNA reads TGCAGCGGTACACAGGGCTCTAACTATGGCTACACCTTC. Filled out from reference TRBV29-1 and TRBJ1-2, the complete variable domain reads SAVISQKPSRDICQRGTSLTIQCQVDSQVTMMFWYRQQPGQSLTLIATANQGSEATYESGFVIDKFPISRPNLTFSTLTVSNMSPEDSSIYLCSGTQGSNYGYTFGSGTRLTVV.

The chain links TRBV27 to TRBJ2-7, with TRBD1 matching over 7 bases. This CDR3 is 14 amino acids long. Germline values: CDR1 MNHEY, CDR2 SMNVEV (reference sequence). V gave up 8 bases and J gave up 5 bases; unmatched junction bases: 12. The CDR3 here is CASRTRGQSDEQYF. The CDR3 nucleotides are TGTGCCAGCCGTACGAGGGGGCAATCCGACGAGCAGTACTTC.

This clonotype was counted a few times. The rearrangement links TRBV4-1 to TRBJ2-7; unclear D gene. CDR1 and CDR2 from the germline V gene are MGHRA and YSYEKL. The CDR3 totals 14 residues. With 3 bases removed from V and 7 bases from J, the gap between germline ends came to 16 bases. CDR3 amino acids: CASSQEPTYVEQYF. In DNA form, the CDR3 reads TGCGCCAGCAGCCAGGAACCTACCTACGTGGAGCAGTACTTC.

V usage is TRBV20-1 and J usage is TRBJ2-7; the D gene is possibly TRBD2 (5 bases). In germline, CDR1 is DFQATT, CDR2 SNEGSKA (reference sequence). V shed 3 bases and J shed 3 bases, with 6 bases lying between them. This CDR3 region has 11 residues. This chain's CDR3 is CSASEGYEQYF. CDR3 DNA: TGCAGTGCTAGCGAGGGCTACGAGCAGTACTTC.

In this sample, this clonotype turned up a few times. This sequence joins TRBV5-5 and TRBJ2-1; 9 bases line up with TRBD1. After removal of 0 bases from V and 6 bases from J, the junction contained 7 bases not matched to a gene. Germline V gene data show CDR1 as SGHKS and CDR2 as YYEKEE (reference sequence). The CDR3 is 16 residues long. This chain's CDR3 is CASSLAWDRVTNEQFF. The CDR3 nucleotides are TGTGCCAGCAGCTTGGCGTGGGACAGGGTAACCAATGAGCAGTTCTTC.

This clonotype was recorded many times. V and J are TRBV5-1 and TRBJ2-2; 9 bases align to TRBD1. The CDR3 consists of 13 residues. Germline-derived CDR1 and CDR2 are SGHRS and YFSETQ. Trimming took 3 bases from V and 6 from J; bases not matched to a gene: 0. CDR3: CASSWTGAGELFF. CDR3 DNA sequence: TGCGCCAGCAGCTGGACAGGGGCCGGGGAGCTGTTTTTT.

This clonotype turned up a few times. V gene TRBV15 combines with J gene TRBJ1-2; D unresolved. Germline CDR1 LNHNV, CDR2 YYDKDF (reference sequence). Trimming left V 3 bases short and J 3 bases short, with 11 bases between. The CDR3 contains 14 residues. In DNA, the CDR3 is TGTGCCACCAGCAGCGGCAACAGAGACTATGGCTACACCTTC. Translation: CATSSGNRDYGYTF.

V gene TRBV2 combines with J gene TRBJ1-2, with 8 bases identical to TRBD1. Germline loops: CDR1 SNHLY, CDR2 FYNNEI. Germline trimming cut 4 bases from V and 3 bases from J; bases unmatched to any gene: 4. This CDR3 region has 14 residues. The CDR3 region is CASSGTGSHYGYTF. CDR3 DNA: TGTGCCAGCAGTGGGACAGGGTCGCACTATGGCTACACCTTC.

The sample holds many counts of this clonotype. Here the CDR3 reads CASRSTGNYGYTF. CDR3 in DNA: TGTGCCAGCAGGTCGACAGGGAACTATGGCTACACCTTC. This rearrangement joins TRBV9 to TRBJ1-2; 7 bases match TRBD1. The V segment lost 5 bases and the J segment 2 bases; nucleotides outside the gene matches: 3. CDR3 size: 13 residues. Per germline, CDR1 SGDLS and CDR2 YYNGEE. The full variable domain, with the rest looked up from reference TRBV9 and TRBJ1-2, is DSGVTQTPKHLITATGQRVTLRCSPRSGDLSVYWYQQSLDQGLQFLIQYYNGEERAKGNILERFSAQQFPDLHSELNLSSLELGDSALYFCASRSTGNYGYTFGSGTRLTVV.

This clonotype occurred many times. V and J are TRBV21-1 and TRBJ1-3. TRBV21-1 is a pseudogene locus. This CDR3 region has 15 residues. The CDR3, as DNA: TGTGCCAGCAGCAAATATCTTCGTGGAGGAAACACCATATATTTT. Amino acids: CASSKYLRGGNTIYF.

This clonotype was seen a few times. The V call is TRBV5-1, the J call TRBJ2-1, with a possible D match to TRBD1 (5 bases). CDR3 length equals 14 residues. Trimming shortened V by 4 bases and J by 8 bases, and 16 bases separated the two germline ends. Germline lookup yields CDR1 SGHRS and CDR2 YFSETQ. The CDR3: CASSQGEVDYEQFF. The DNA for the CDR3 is TGCGCCAGCAGCCAGGGTGAGGTTGACTATGAGCAGTTCTTC.

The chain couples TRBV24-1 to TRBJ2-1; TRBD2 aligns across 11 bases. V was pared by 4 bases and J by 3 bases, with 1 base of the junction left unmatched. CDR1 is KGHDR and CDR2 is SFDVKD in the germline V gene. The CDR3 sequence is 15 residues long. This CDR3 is CATSEGTSGYNEQFF. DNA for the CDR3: TGTGCCACCAGTGAAGGGACTAGCGGCTACAATGAGCAGTTCTTC.

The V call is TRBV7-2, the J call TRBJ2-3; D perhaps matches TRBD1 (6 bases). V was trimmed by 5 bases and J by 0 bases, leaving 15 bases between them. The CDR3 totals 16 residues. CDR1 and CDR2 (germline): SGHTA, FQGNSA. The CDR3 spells CASSLSGELSTDTQYF. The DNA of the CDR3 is TGTGCCAGCAGCCTTTCAGGGGAACTTAGCACAGATACGCAGTATTTT. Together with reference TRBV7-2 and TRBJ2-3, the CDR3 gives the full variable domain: GAGVSQSPSNKVTEKGKDVELRCDPISGHTALYWYRQSLGQGLEFLIYFQGNSAPDKSGLPSDRFSAERTGGSVSTLTIQRTQQEDSAVYLCASSLSGELSTDTQYFGPGTRLTVL.

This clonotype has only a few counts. The CDR3 DNA follows: TGCAGTGGCGATAGCGGGAGCTACAATGAGCAGTTCTTC. This encodes CSGDSGSYNEQFF. The chain uses TRBV20-1 and TRBJ2-1; 9 bases align to TRBD2. The germline V gene has CDR1 DFQATT and CDR2 SNEGSKA (reference sequence). V lost 7 bases to trimming and J lost 3 bases; unmatched junction nucleotides: 4. The CDR3 length is 13 residues.

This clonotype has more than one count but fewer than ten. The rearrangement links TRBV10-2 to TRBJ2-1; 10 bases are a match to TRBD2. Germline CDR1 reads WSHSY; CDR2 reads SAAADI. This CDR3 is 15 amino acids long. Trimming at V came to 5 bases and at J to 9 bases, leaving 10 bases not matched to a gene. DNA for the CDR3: TGCGCCAGCAGTTTACCGGGACTAGCGTTTGGTGAGCAGTTCTTC. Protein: CASSLPGLAFGEQFF.

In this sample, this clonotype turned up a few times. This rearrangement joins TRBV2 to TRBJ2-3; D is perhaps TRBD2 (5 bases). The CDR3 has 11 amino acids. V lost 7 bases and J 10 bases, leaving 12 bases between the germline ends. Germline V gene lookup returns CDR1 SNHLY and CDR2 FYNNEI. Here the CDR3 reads CASNRADSQYF. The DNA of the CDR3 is TGTGCCAGCAATAGAGCGGATTCGCAGTATTTT.

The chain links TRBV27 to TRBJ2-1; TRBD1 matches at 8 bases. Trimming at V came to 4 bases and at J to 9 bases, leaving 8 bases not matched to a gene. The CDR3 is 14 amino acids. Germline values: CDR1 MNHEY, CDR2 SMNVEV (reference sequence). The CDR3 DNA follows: TGTGCCAGCAGTTGGGGGACAGGTATCGGTGAGCAGTTCTTC. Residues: CASSWGTGIGEQFF.

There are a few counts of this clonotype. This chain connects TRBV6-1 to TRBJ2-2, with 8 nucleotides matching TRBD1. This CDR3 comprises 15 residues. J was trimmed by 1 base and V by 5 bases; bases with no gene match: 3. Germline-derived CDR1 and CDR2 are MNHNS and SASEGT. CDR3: CASSPGTGNTGELFF. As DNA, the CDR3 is TGTGCCAGCAGTCCCGGGACAGGGAACACCGGGGAGCTGTTTTTT.

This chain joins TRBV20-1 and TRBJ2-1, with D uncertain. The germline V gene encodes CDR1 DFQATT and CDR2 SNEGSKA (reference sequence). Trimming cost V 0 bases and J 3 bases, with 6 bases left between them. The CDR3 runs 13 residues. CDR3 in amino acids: CSARDGRYNEQFF. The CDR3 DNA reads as TGCAGTGCTAGAGATGGGCGCTACAATGAGCAGTTCTTC.

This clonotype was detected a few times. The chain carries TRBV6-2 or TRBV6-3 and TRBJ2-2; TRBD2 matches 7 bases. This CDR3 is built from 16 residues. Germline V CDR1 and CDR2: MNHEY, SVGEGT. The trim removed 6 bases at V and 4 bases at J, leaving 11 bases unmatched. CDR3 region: CASSPPEVAGTGELFF. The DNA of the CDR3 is TGTGCCAGCAGCCCCCCAGAGGTAGCGGGCACCGGGGAGCTGTTTTTT.

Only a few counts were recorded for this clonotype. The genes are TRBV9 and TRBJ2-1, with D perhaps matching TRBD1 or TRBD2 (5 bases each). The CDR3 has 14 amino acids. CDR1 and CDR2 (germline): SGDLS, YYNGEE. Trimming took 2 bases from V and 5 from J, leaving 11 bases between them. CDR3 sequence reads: CASSVPRDDNEQFF. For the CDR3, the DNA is TGTGCCAGCAGCGTCCCAAGGGACGACAATGAGCAGTTCTTC.

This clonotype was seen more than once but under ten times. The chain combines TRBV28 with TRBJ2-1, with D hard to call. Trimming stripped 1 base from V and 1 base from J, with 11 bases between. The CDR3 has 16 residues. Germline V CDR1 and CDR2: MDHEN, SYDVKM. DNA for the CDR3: TGTGCCAGCAGTTTATCCGGCCCACCGTCCTACAATGAGCAGTTCTTC. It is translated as CASSLSGPPSYNEQFF.

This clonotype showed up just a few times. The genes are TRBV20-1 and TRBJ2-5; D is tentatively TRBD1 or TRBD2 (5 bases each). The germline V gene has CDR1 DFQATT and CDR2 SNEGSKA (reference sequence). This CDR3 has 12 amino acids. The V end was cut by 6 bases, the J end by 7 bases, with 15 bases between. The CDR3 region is CSAIRGPGTQYF. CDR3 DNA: TGCAGTGCGATCCGGGGACCGGGGACCCAGTACTTC.

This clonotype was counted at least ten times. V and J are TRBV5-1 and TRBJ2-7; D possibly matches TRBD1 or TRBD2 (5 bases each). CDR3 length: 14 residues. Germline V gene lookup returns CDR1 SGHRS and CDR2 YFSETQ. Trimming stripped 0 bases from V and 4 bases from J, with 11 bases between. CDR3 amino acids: CASSLGDGYYEQYF. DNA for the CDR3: TGCGCCAGCAGCTTGGGGGACGGATATTACGAGCAGTACTTC.

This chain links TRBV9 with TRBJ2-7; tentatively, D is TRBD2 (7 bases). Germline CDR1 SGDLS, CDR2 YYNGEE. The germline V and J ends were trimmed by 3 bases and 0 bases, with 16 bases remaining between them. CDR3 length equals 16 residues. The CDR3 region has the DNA TGTGCCAGCAGCGCCGGGGGGCCTAGGAGCTCCTACGAGCAGTACTTC. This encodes CASSAGGPRSSYEQYF.

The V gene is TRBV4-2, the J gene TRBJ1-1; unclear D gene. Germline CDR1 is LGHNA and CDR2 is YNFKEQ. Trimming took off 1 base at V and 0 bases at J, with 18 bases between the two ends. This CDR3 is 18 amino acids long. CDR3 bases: TGTGCCAGCAGCCAAGTTCACGGGAGGGTGGGTATGAACACTGAAGCTTTCTTT. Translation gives CASSQVHGRVGMNTEAFF.

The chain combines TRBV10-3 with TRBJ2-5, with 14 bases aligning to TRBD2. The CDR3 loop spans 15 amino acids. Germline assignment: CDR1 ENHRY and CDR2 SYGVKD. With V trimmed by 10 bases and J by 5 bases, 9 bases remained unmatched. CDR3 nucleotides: TGTGCCACGTTCCCGGGACTAGCGGGGGAGGAGACCCAGTACTTC. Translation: CATFPGLAGEETQYF.

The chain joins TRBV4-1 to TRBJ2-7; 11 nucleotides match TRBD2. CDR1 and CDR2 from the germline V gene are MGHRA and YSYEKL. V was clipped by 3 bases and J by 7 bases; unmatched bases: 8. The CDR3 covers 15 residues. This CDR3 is CASSHPLAGDREQYF. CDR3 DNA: TGCGCCAGCAGCCATCCACTAGCGGGAGATCGGGAGCAGTACTTC.

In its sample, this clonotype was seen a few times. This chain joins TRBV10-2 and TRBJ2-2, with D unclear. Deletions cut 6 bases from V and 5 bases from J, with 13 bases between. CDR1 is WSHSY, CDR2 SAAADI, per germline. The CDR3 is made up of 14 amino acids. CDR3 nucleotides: TGCGCCAGCAGCCCTCTAGTGGGAACCGGGGAGCTGTTTTTT. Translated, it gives CASSPLVGTGELFF.

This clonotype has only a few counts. The CDR3 DNA reads TGTGCCAGCTCACCACGTTACTCGGGGTTGGATGAGCAGTTCTTC. Protein sequence: CASSPRYSGLDEQFF. The V and J genes are TRBV18 and TRBJ2-1; possibly TRBD2 for D (5 bases). V was cut by 1 base and J by 8 bases, with 15 bases left in between. The CDR3 length is 15 residues. Germline V gene data show CDR1 as KGHSH and CDR2 as LQKENI.